This entry concerns a single TCR beta chain. This sample stems from a study of shared T cell receptors in the human thymus. Profiled with immunoSEQ multiplex PCR; TCRdb holds only in-frame clones, not every one. The profile covers hundreds of thousands of clones, with approximately 90% appearing a single time and 0.0085% to 0.012% taken by the ten largest. The germline V gene encodes CDR1 MNHEY and CDR2 SMNVEV (reference sequence). Deletions cut 2 bases from V and 10 bases from J, with 3 bases between. This CDR3 region has 10 residues. These data were also reused for a study on human thymus T cells. This second study says: From resections taken during corrective heart surgery, the thymus tissue was obtained. Apparent skewing of V and J gene usage characterized both thymic and blood repertoires. What related research reported was that thymic repertoires overlapped highly among unrelated individuals.

The V gene is TRBV27, the J gene TRBJ2-1; D not resolved. This TCR came from a boy younger than two with a congenital heart defect. The sample was thymocytes. CDR3 protein: CASSLSEQFF. The CDR3 DNA reads TGTGCCAGCAGTTTAAGCGAGCAGTTCTTC.